Below, 8 T cell receptor beta chains from the same sample are listed, as sequenced in a study of beta chain features in type 1 diabetes. As every portion of the isolated RNA was reverse transcribed, the sequencing read expressed TCRB transcripts. Libraries were prepared by immunoSEQ multiplex PCR; TCRdb keeps only in-frame clonotypes and omits some of them. The repertoire holds over 650,000 clones, with about 14% as singletons. These receptors lack a known antigen. Study results and caveats: Significant though moderate, a shortening of TCRB CDR3s appeared in all four CD4+ subsets of Type 1 diabetes patients.

The sample was naive CD4+ T cells from blood. Every receptor here comes from a man in his late teens or twenties with type 1 diabetes.

The chain links TRBV6-5 to TRBJ2-7, with 8 bases aligning to TRBD2. This CDR3 comprises 13 residues. Germline CDR1 reads MNHEY; CDR2 reads SVGAGI. J was trimmed by 0 bases and V by 8 bases; bases with no gene match: 3. The CDR3 DNA follows: TGTGCCAGCGAGAGCGGGAGCTCCTACGAGCAGTACTTC. Protein: CASESGSSYEQYF.

Only a few counts were recorded for this clone. The chain couples TRBV29-1 to TRBJ1-5; 8 nucleotides match TRBD1. CDR1 is SQVTM and CDR2 is ANQGSEA in the germline V gene. This CDR3 spans 13 amino acids. V lost 7 bases, J lost 3 bases, and 5 bases stayed unmatched. The CDR3 region is CSATGGINQPQHF. CDR3 DNA: TGCAGCGCCACAGGGGGAATCAATCAGCCCCAGCATTTT.

The CDR3 sequence: CASTPSGQTNEKLFF. For the CDR3, the DNA is TGCGCCAGCACCCCTTCGGGACAGACTAATGAAAAACTGTTTTTT. The rearrangement joins TRBV5-1 to TRBJ1-4; 7 nucleotides line up with TRBD1. The ends lost 6 bases at V and 2 bases at J; junction bases unmatched: 7. This CDR3 is built from 15 residues. CDR1 SGHRS and CDR2 YFSETQ come from the germline V gene.

This chain uses TRBV19 with TRBJ2-1, with D unclear. CDR3 size: 16 residues. V was pared by 4 bases and J by 4 bases, with 17 bases between. The germline V gene has CDR1 LNHDA and CDR2 SQIVND (reference sequence). The CDR3 is CASSRKGNRLYNEQFF. The CDR3 nucleotides are TGTGCCAGTAGTAGAAAAGGGAATAGGCTTTACAATGAGCAGTTCTTC.

This clone has ten or more counts. In the same sample, other DNA sequences code for this CDR3. DNA of the CDR3: TGTGCCAGCAGTCTTCAAGAGACCCAGTACTTC. It encodes CASSLQETQYF. The rearrangement links TRBV2 to TRBJ2-5; D gene unclear. Trimming took 5 bases from V and 2 from J, leaving 3 bases between them. Germline V lookup: CDR1 SNHLY, CDR2 FYNNEI. The CDR3 has 11 residues.

This clone has more than one count but fewer than ten. The rearrangement joins TRBV4-1 to TRBJ2-2, with 7 bases matching TRBD2. The germline gives CDR1 MGHRA, CDR2 YSYEKL. This CDR3 contains 18 residues. V trimming: 1 base; J trimming: 4 bases; junction bases outside the gene matches: 12. CDR3 protein: CASSQGPLALQLTGELFF. CDR3 in DNA: TGCGCCAGCAGCCAAGGCCCACTAGCGCTTCAGCTCACCGGGGAGCTGTTTTTT.

The chain links TRBV4-3 to TRBJ2-7, with a weak D call TRBD2 (5 bases). This CDR3 region has 15 residues. V dropped 1 base and J dropped 3 bases, with 13 bases sitting between them. Germline V lookup: CDR1 LGHNA, CDR2 YSLEER. The CDR3 nucleotides are TGCGCCAGCAGCCAAGCTTATGCCGGGAACTACGAGCAGTACTTC. Protein: CASSQAYAGNYEQYF.

This clone turned up a few times. The rearrangement uses TRBV5-1 and TRBJ2-3; 13 bases are shared with TRBD2. V shed 6 bases and J 0 bases; nucleotides not matched to a gene: 7. CDR1 and CDR2 from the germline V gene are SGHRS and YFSETQ. This CDR3 has 17 amino acids. CDR3 amino acids: CASTIGLAGASTDTQYF. The CDR3 DNA follows: TGCGCCAGCACCATCGGACTAGCGGGAGCTAGCACAGATACGCAGTATTTT.